This T cell receptor (beta chain) came from a study of monozygotic twins with inflammatory bowel disease. General observations from the study: Patient repertoire variability may have increased through differing immunosuppressive treatments. By inverse Simpson index, TCRbeta diversity was lower in IBD patients than in healthy co-twins.

To note about this clonotype: Its antigen is as yet unknown.

This CDR3 has 14 residues. Germline CDR1 and CDR2: MGHDK and SYGVNS. UMIs incorporating a 6-nucleotide sample barcode were appended by means of template switching. From the 5' RACE reads, TCRdb lists one entry per CDR3 protein and no DNA. Reported are more than 350,000 distinct CDR3 sequences; the ten largest clones contain 2.4%. The chain carries TRBV25-1 and TRBJ2-2. The sample taken for sequencing was blood. The sequence was collected from a human donor with ulcerative colitis or Crohn's disease, or a healthy co-twin of an affected twin (not recorded which). The chain's CDR3 is CASSENPYTGELFF.